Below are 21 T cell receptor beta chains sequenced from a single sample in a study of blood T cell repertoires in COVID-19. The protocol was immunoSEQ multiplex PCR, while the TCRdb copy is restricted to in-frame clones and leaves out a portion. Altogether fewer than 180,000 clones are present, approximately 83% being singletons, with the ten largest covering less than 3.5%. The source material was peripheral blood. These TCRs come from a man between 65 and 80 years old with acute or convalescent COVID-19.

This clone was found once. In nucleotides, the CDR3 is TGTGCCAGCAGTTTACGGGGGAACGGGGAGCTGTTTTTT. Its protein product is CASSLRGNGELFF. The chain combines TRBV27 with TRBJ2-2; D possibly corresponds to TRBD2 (6 bases). Per germline, CDR1 MNHEY and CDR2 SMNVEV (reference sequence). V gave up 2 bases and J gave up 7 bases, with 8 bases separating them. The CDR3 covers 13 residues.

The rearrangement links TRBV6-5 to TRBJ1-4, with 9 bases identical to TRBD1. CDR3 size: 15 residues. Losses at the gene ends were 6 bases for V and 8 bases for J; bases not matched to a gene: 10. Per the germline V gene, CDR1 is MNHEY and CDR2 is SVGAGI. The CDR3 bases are TGTGCCAGCAGGCCCCACAGGGGGCGCGAAGAAAAACTGTTTTTT. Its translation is CASRPHRGREEKLFF.

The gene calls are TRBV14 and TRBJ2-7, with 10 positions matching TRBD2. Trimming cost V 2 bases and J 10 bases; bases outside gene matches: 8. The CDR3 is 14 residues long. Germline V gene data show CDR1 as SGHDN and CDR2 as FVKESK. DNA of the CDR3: TGTGCCAGCAGCCAACTAGCGGGAGAGTTTGTCCAGTACTTC. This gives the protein CASSQLAGEFVQYF.

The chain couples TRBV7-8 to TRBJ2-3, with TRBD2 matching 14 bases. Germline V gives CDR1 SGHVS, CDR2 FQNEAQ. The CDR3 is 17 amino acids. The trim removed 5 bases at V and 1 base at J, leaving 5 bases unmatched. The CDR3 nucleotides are TGTGCCAGCAGCCCCAGGACTAGCGGGAGGCGCACAGATACGCAGTATTTT. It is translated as CASSPRTSGRRTDTQYF.

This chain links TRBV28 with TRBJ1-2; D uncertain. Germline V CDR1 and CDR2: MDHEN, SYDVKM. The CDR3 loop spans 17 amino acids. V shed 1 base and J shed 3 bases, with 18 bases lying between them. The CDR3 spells CASSLSPGRTLYYGYTF. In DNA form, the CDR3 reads TGTGCCAGCAGTTTATCCCCTGGACGGACTTTATACTATGGCTACACCTTC.

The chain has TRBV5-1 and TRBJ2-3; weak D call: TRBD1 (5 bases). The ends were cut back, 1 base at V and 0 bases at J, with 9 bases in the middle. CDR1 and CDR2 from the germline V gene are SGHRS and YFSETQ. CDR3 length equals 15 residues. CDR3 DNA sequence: TGCGCCAGCAGCTTGTTACAGGCAAGCACAGATACGCAGTATTTT. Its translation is CASSLLQASTDTQYF. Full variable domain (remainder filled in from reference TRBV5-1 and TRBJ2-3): KAGVTQTPRYLIKTRGQQVTLSCSPISGHRSVSWYQQTPGQGLQFLFEYFSETQRNKGNFPGRFSGRQFSNSRSEMNVSTLELGDSALYLCASSLLQASTDTQYFGPGTRLTVL.

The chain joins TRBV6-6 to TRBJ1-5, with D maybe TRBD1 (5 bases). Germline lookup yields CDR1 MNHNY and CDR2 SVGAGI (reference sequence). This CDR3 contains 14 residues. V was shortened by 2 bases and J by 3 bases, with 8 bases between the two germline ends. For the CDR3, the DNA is TGTGCCAGCAGTTACCGACAGTTCAATCAGCCCCAGCATTTT. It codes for CASSYRQFNQPQHF.

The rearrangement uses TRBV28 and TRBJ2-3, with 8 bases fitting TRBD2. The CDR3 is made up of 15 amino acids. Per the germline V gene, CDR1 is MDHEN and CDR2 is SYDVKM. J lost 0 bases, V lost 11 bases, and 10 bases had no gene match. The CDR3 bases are TGTGCCCTCGGGCGGGGGGACCTTAGCACAGATACGCAGTATTTT. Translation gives CALGRGDLSTDTQYF.

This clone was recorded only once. CDR3 sequence reads: CASSSGGARPNEQYF. The CDR3 DNA reads TGTGCCAGCAGCTCCGGCGGGGCGAGGCCCAACGAGCAGTACTTC. This chain uses TRBV7-2 with TRBJ2-7; perhaps TRBD2 as D (6 bases). V was trimmed by 4 bases and J by 5 bases, leaving 18 bases between them. The CDR3 extends over 15 amino acids. Germline loops: CDR1 SGHTA, CDR2 FQGNSA.

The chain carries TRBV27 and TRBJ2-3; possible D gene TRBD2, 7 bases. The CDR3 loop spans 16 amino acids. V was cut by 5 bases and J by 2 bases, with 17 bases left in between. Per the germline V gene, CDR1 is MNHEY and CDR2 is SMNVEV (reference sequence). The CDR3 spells CASSPPGGRVTDTQYF. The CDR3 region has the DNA TGTGCCAGCAGTCCCCCCGGGGGGCGAGTCACAGATACGCAGTATTTT.

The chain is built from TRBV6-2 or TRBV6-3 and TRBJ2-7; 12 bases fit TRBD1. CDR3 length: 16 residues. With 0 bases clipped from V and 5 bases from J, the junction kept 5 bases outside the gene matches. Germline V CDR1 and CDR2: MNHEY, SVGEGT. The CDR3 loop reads CASSYSGTGGRNEQYF. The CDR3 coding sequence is TGTGCCAGCAGTTACTCGGGGACAGGGGGCCGGAACGAGCAGTACTTC.

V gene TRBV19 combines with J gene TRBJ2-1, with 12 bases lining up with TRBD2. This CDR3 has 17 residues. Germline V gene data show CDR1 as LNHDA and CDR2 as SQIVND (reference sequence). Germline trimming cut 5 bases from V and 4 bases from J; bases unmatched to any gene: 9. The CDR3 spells CASSYSRLAGGYNEQFF. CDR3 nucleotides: TGTGCCAGTAGTTATAGTAGGCTAGCGGGGGGGTACAATGAGCAGTTCTTC.

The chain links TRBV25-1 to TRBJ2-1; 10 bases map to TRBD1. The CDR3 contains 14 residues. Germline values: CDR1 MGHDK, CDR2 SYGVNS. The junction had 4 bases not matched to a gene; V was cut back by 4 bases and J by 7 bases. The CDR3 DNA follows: TGTGCCAGCAGTGGACAGGGGGCGCAGAATGAGCAGTTCTTC. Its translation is CASSGQGAQNEQFF. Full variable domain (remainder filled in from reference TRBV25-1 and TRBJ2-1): EADIYQTPRYLVIGTGKKITLECSQTMGHDKMYWYQQDPGMELHLIHYSYGVNSTEKGDLSSESTVSRIRTEHFPLTLESARPSHTSQYLCASSGQGAQNEQFFGPGTRLTVL.

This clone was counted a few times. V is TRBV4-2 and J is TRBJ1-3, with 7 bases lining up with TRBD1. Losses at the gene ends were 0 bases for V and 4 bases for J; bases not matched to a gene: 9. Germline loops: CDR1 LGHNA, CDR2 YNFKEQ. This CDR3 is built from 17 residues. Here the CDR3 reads CASSQDVTGNGGNTIYF. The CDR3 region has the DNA TGTGCCAGCAGCCAAGATGTGACAGGGAATGGCGGAAACACCATATATTTT.

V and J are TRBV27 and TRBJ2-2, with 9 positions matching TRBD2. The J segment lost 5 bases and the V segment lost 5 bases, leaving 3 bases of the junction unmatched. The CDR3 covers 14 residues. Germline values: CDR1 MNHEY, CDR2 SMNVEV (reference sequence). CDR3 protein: CASSRLAGTGELFF. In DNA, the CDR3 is TGTGCCAGCAGTCGGCTAGCGGGAACCGGGGAGCTGTTTTTT.

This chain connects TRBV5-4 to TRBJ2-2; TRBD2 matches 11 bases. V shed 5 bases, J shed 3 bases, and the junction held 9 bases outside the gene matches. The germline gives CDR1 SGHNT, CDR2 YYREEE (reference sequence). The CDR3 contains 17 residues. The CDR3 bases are TGTGCCAGCAGTCGAGAGGCGGGACTAGCGGACACCGGGGAGCTGTTTTTT. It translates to CASSREAGLADTGELFF.

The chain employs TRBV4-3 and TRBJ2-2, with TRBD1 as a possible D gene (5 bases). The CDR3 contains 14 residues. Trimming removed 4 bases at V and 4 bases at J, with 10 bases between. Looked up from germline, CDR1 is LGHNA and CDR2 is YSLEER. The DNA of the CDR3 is TGCGCCAGCAGCCCGACAGAGTTCACCGGGGAGCTGTTTTTT. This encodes CASSPTEFTGELFF.

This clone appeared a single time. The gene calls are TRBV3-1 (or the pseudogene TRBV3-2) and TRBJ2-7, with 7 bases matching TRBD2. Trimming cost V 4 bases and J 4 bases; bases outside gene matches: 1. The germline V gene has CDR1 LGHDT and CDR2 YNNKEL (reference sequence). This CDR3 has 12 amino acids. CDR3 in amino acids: CASSPGGYEQYF. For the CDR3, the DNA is TGTGCCAGCAGCCCCGGGGGGTACGAGCAGTACTTC.

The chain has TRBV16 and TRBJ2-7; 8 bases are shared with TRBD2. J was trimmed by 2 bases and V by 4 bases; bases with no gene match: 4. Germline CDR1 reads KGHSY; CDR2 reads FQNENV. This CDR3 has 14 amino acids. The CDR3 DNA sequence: TGTGCCAGCAGCCCCGGGGGGGTTACCTACGAGCAGTACTTC. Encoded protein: CASSPGGVTYEQYF.

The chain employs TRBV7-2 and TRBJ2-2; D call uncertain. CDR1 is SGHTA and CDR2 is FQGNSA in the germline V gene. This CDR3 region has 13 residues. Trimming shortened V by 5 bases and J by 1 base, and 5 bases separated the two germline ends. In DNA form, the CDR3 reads TGTGCCAGCAGCCGACAGAACACCGGGGAGCTGTTTTTT. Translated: CASSRQNTGELFF.

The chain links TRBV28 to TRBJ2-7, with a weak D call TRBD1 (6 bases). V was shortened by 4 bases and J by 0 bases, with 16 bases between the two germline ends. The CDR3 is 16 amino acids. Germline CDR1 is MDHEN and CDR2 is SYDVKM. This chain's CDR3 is CASSSAPDSSSYEQYF. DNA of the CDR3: TGTGCCAGCAGTTCTGCCCCGGACAGTTCCTCCTACGAGCAGTACTTC.